The clone carrying this T cell receptor (beta chain) came up a few times. Its antigen is undetermined. The data were obtained in a study of cytomegalovirus exposure and HLA in healthy donors. Study-level points and caveats: Through in vitro validation, a few CMV-associated chains were shown to be specific for CMV antigens.

Use of 60 Vbeta and 13 Jbeta primers characterized the PCR. Profiled with immunoSEQ multiplex PCR; TCRdb holds only in-frame clones, not every one. Of around 160,000 clones listed, 70% are singletons. The clonotype originates from a man aged 18 to 30 in good health and CMV-seropositive. The sequenced sample was PBMCs.

The CDR3 DNA reads TGTGCCAGCAGCCAAGGGGACAGGGCCTACAATGAGCAGTTCTTC. Residues: CASSQGDRAYNEQFF. The chain employs TRBV4-2 and TRBJ2-1; 9 bases fit TRBD1. The V and J ends lost 1 base and 2 bases, in that order; junction bases with no gene match: 0. The CDR3 runs 15 residues. From germline, CDR1 is LGHNA and CDR2 YNFKEQ.